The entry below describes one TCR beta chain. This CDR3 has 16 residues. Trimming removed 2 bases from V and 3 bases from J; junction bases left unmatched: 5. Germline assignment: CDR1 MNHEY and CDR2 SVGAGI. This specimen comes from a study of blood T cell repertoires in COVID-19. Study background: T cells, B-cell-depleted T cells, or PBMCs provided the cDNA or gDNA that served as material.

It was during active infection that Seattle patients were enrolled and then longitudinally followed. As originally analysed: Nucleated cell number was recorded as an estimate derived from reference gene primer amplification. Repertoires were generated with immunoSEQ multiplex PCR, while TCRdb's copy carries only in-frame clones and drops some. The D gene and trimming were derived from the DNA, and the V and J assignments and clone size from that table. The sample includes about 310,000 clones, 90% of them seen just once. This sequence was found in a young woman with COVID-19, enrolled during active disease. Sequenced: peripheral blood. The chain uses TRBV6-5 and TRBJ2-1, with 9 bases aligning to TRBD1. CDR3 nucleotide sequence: TGTGCCAGCAGTTACACGTGGACAGGGGACTACAATGAGCAGTTCTTC. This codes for CASSYTWTGDYNEQFF.